Listed here are 11 T cell receptor beta chains from one sample, sequenced in a study of cytomegalovirus exposure and HLA in healthy donors. Libraries were prepared by immunoSEQ multiplex PCR; TCRdb keeps only in-frame clonotypes and omits some of them. This sample has 75,000 to 85,000 clones, with roughly 93% found just once. The material sequenced was PBMCs. These receptors all come from a man aged 25 to 40 in good health and CMV-seronegative.

Here the CDR3 DNA reads TGTGCCAGCAGTGGTAATAGCGGCGCCTCCAATGAGCAGTTCTTC. This encodes CASSGNSGASNEQFF. The rearrangement links TRBV6-4 to TRBJ2-1; D perhaps matches TRBD2 (6 bases). The CDR3 loop spans 15 amino acids. Germline CDR1 is MRHNA and CDR2 is SNTAGT. The V end was cut by 4 bases, the J end by 6 bases, with 16 bases between.

The V gene is TRBV11-2, the J gene TRBJ1-1; D possibly corresponds to TRBD1 (5 bases). The CDR3 runs to 14 residues. Germline assignment: CDR1 SGHAT and CDR2 FQNNGV. V lost 4 bases to trimming and J lost 5 bases, with 14 bases between them. The CDR3: CASSSIRVVTEAFF. The CDR3 bases are TGTGCCAGCAGCTCCATCAGGGTAGTAACTGAAGCTTTCTTT.

V is TRBV5-7 and J is TRBJ1-5, with 9 bases lining up with TRBD1. TRBV5-7 qualifies as an ORF whose function is uncertain. This CDR3 is built from 14 residues. The J segment lost 6 bases and the V segment lost 1 base, leaving 2 bases of the junction unmatched. The CDR3 sequence is CASSLYRGRQPQHF. CDR3 in DNA: TGTGCCAGCAGCTTGTACAGGGGGCGTCAGCCCCAGCATTTT.

This chain joins TRBV11-2 and TRBJ1-5; D might be TRBD1 (6 bases). The V gene's germline CDR1 is SGHAT and CDR2 FQNNGV. The CDR3 runs to 19 residues. Between the trimmed V and J ends, which lost 4 bases and 4 bases, there was a span of 26 bases. CDR3 coding DNA: TGTGCCAGCAGCTCCCAACTACAGGGCGGGTTGAGAAATAATCAGCCCCAGCATTTT. It yields the protein CASSSQLQGGLRNNQPQHF. The full variable domain, its missing parts supplied by reference TRBV11-2 and TRBJ1-5, is EAGVAQSPRYKIIEKRQSVAFWCNPISGHATLYWYQQILGQGPKLLIQFQNNGVVDDSQLPKDRFSAERLKGVDSTLKIQPAKLEDSAVYLCASSSQLQGGLRNNQPQHFGDGTRLSIL.

The chain uses TRBV7-9 and TRBJ2-7; 10 nucleotides align to TRBD1. The CDR3 runs 15 residues. J gave up 5 bases and V 4 bases, and 8 bases lay outside the gene matches. Germline CDR1 SEHNR, CDR2 FQNEAQ (reference sequence). The CDR3 loop reads CASSSLRDRGDEQYF. Here the CDR3 DNA reads TGTGCCAGCAGCTCCCTCCGGGACAGGGGAGACGAGCAGTACTTC. Drawing the rest from reference TRBV7-9 and TRBJ2-7, the complete variable domain is DTGVSQNPRHKITKRGQNVTFRCDPISEHNRLYWYRQTLGQGPEFLTYFQNEAQLEKSRLLSDRFSAERPKGSFSTLEIQRTEQGDSAMYLCASSSLRDRGDEQYFGPGTRLTVT.

The chain couples TRBV18 to TRBJ2-3; 7 bases line up with TRBD2. Germline V gene lookup returns CDR1 KGHSH and CDR2 LQKENI. CDR3 size: 12 residues. The V segment lost 3 bases and the J segment 6 bases; nucleotides outside the gene matches: 0. The CDR3 DNA reads as TGTGCCAGCTCACCGGGGGGGGATACGCAGTATTTT. Amino acids: CASSPGGDTQYF.

J is TRBJ1-4 and V is TRBV7-9; no reliable D call. The germline gives CDR1 SEHNR, CDR2 FQNEAQ (reference sequence). There are 13 residues in the CDR3. The germline V and J ends were trimmed by 9 bases and 7 bases, with 15 bases remaining between them. The CDR3 DNA reads TGTGCCAGTCTCCCCCGGGCGGGTGAAAAACTGTTTTTT. Its translation is CASLPRAGEKLFF.

V is TRBV12-2 and J is TRBJ1-6. TRBV12-2 is tagged as a pseudogene. The CDR3 loop spans 14 amino acids. CDR3: CASRRGGADSPLHF. CDR3 bases: TGTGCAAGTCGCAGAGGGGGGGCGGATTCACCCCTCCACTTT.

This clone occurred once. The chain employs TRBV7-8 and TRBJ2-2; 8 bases align to TRBD1. Trimming removed 4 bases from V and 4 bases from J; junction bases left unmatched: 11. Germline V gene data show CDR1 as SGHVS and CDR2 as FQNEAQ. The CDR3 is made up of 17 amino acids. The CDR3: CASSSSETGVRTGELFF. The CDR3 nucleotides read TGTGCCAGCAGCTCTTCCGAGACAGGGGTGCGCACCGGGGAGCTGTTTTTT.

V gene TRBV10-3 combines with J gene TRBJ1-2; D is perhaps TRBD1 (6 bases). The ends were cut back, 1 base at V and 7 bases at J, with 10 bases in the middle. There are 13 residues in the CDR3. Germline CDR1 ENHRY, CDR2 SYGVKD. CDR3 sequence (DNA): TGTGCCATCAGTGAGTTCAACAGGGCTGGCTACACCTTC. Its translation is CAISEFNRAGYTF.

This chain joins TRBV29-1 and TRBJ1-1; TRBD1 matches 11 bases. V lost 7 bases, J lost 4 bases, and 8 bases stayed unmatched. The CDR3 is 14 residues long. The germline gives CDR1 SQVTM, CDR2 ANQGSEA. The CDR3 sequence is CSAGTGGITTEAFF. The CDR3 coding sequence is TGCAGCGCCGGGACAGGGGGTATCACCACTGAAGCTTTCTTT.